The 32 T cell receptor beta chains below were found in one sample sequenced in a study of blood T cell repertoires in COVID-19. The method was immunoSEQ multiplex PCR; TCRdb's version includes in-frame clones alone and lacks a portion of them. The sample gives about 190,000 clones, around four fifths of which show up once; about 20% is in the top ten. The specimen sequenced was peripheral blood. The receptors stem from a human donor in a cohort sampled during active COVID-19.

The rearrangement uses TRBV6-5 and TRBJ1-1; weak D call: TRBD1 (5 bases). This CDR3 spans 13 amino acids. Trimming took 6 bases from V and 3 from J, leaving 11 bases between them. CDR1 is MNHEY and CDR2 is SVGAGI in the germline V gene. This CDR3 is CASRKRGDTEAFF. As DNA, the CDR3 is TGTGCCAGCAGGAAGCGGGGGGACACTGAAGCTTTCTTT.

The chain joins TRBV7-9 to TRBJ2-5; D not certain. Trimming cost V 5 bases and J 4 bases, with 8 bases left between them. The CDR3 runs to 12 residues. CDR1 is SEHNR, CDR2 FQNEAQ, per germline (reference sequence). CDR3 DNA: TGTGCCAGCAGCCCCAGTGGAGAGACCCAGTACTTC. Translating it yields CASSPSGETQYF. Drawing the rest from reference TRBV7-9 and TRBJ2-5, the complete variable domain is DTGVSQNPRHKITKRGQNVTFRCDPISEHNRLYWYRQTLGQGPEFLTYFQNEAQLEKSRLLSDRFSAERPKGSFSTLEIQRTEQGDSAMYLCASSPSGETQYFGPGTRLLVL.

This chain's CDR3 is CASRTSGTTDTQYF. The DNA for the CDR3 is TGTGCCAGCCGAACTAGCGGCACCACAGATACGCAGTATTTT. This rearrangement joins TRBV27 to TRBJ2-3, with 8 bases fitting TRBD2. CDR1 and CDR2 from the germline V gene are MNHEY and SMNVEV (reference sequence). The CDR3 has 14 residues. V dropped 8 bases and J dropped 2; count of bases not matched to a gene: 6.

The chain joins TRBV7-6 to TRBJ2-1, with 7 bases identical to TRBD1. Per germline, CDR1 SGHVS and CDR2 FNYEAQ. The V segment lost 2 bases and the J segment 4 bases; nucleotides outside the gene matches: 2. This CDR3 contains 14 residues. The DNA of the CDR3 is TGTGCCAGCAGCTTACCGGGACAGTACAATGAGCAGTTCTTC. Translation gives CASSLPGQYNEQFF.

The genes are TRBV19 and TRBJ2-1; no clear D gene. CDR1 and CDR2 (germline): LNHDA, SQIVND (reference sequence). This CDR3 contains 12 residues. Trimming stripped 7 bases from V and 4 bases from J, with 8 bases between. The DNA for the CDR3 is TGTGCCAGTAAAAGCTTTTACAATGAGCAGTTCTTC. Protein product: CASKSFYNEQFF.

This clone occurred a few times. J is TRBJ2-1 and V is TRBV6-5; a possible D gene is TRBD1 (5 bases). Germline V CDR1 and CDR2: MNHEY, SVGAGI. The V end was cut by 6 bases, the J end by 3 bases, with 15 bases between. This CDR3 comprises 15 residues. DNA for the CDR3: TGTGCCAGCAGCCCCCAGGGTAAAGACTACAATGAGCAGTTCTTC. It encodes CASSPQGKDYNEQFF.

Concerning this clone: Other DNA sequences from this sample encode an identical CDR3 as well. CDR3 in DNA: TGTGCCAGCAGCCAACAGGGTAACTATGGCTACACCTTC. Its translation: CASSQQGNYGYTF. The V call is TRBV3-1 (or the pseudogene TRBV3-2), the J call TRBJ1-2; perhaps TRBD1 as D (5 bases). The V end lost 2 bases, the J end lost 1 base, and 5 bases lay between the germline ends. CDR3 size: 13 residues. Germline loops: CDR1 LGHDT, CDR2 YNNKEL (reference sequence).

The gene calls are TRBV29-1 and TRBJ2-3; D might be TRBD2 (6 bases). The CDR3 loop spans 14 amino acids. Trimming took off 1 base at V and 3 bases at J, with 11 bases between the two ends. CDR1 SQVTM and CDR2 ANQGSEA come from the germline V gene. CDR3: CSVEGSGATDTQYF. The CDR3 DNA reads TGCAGCGTTGAAGGTAGCGGAGCAACAGATACGCAGTATTTT.

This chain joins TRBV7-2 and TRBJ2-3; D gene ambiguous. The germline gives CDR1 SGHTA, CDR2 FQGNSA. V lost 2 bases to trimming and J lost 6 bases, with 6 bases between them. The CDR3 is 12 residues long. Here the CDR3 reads CASSLLYDTQYF. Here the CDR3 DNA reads TGTGCCAGCAGCTTACTTTATGATACGCAGTATTTT.

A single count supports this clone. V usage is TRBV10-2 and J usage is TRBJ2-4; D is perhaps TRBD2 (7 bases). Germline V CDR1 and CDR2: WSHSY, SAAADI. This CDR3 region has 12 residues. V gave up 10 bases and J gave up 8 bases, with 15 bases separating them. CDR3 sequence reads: CATLDSGDIQYF. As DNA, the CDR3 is TGCGCCACACTGGACAGCGGGGACATTCAGTACTTC.

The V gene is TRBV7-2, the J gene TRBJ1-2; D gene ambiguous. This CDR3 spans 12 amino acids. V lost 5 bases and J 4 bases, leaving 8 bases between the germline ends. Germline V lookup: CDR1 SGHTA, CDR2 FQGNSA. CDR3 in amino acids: CASSRSLYGYTF. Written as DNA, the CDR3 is TGTGCCAGCAGCCGGTCCCTCTATGGCTACACCTTC. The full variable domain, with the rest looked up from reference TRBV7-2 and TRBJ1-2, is GAGVSQSPSNKVTEKGKDVELRCDPISGHTALYWYRQSLGQGLEFLIYFQGNSAPDKSGLPSDRFSAERTGGSVSTLTIQRTQQEDSAVYLCASSRSLYGYTFGSGTRLTVV.

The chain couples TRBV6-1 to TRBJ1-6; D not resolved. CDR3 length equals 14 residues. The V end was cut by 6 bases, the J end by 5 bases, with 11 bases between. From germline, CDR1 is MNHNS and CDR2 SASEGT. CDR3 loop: CASSLFEDNSPLHF. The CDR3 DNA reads TGTGCCAGCAGCTTGTTTGAGGATAATTCACCCCTCCACTTT.

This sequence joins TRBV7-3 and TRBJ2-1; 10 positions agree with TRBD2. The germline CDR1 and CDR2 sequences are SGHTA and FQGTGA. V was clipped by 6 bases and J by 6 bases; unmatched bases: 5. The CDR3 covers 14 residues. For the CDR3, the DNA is TGTGCCAGCAGTAGCGGGGGGTCTGGCAATGAGCAGTTCTTC. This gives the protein CASSSGGSGNEQFF.

Written as DNA, the CDR3 is TGCGCCAGCAGCTTGGGGCAGGGAACAACCGGGGAGCTGTTTTTT. Its translation is CASSLGQGTTGELFF. J is TRBJ2-2 and V is TRBV5-1, with D perhaps matching TRBD1 (5 bases). Trimming stripped 0 bases from V and 5 bases from J, with 11 bases between. Germline V gives CDR1 SGHRS, CDR2 YFSETQ. The CDR3 loop spans 15 amino acids. Filled out from reference TRBV5-1 and TRBJ2-2, the complete variable domain reads KAGVTQTPRYLIKTRGQQVTLSCSPISGHRSVSWYQQTPGQGLQFLFEYFSETQRNKGNFPGRFSGRQFSNSRSEMNVSTLELGDSALYLCASSLGQGTTGELFFGEGSRLTVL.

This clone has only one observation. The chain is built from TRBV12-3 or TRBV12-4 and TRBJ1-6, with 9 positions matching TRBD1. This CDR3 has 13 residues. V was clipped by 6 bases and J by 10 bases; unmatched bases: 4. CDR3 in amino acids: CASRGQGRSPLHF. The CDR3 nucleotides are TGTGCCAGCAGGGGACAGGGACGGTCACCCCTCCACTTT.

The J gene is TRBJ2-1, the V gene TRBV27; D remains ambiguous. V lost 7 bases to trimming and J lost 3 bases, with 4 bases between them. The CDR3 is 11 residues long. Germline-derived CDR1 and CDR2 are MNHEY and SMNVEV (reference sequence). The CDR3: CASTHYNEQFF. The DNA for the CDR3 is TGTGCCAGCACCCACTACAATGAGCAGTTCTTC.

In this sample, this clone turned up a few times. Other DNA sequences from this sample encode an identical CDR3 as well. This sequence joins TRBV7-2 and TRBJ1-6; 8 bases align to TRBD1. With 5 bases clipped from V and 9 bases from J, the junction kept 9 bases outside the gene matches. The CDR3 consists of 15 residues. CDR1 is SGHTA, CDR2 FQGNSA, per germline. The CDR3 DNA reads TGTGCCAGCAGCCTTGACAGGGGAGGTAGTTCACCCCTCCACTTT. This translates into CASSLDRGGSSPLHF.

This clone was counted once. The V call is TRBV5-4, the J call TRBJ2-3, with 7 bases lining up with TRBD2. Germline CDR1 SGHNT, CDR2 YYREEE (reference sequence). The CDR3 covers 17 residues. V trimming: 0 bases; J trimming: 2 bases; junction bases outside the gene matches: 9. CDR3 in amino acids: CASSLAGAGVVTDTQYF. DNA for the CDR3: TGTGCCAGCAGCTTGGCTGGGGCGGGAGTGGTCACAGATACGCAGTATTTT.

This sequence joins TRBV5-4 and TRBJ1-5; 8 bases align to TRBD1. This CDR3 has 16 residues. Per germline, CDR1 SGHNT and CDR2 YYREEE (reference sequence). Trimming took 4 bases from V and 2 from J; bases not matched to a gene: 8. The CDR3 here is CASSLIDRGRNQPQHF. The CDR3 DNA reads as TGTGCCAGCAGCCTAATCGACAGGGGTCGCAATCAGCCCCAGCATTTT. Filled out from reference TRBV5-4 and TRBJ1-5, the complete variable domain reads ETGVTQSPTHLIKTRGQQVTLRCSSQSGHNTVSWYQQALGQGPQFIFQYYREEENGRGNFPPRFSGLQFPNYSSELNVNALELDDSALYLCASSLIDRGRNQPQHFGDGTRLSIL.

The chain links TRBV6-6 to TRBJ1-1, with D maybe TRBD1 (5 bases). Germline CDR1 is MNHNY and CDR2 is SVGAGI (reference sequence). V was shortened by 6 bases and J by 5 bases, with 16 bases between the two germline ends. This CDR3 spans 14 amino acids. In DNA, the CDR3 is TGTGCCAGCAGGGTGAGCGGGGGGGAAACTGAAGCTTTCTTT. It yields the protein CASRVSGGETEAFF.

The CDR3 bases are TGTGCCAGTAAGCGGGACTCGCTGGGTGAGCAGTTCTTC. Protein product: CASKRDSLGEQFF. The chain joins TRBV19 to TRBJ2-1; 7 bases align to TRBD2. J lost 9 bases, V lost 7 bases, and 9 bases had no gene match. Germline assignment: CDR1 LNHDA and CDR2 SQIVND (reference sequence). The CDR3 spans 13 residues.

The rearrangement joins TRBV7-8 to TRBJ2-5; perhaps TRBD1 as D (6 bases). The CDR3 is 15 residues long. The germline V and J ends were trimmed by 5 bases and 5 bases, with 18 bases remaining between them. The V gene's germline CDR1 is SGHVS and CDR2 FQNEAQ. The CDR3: CASSPPGHQGETQYF. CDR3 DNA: TGTGCCAGCAGCCCGCCGGGACACCAAGGGGAGACCCAGTACTTC.

CDR3: CASSLASGREDTQYF. CDR3 nucleotides: TGTGCCAGCAGCTTAGCGTCAGGGCGAGAAGATACGCAGTATTTT. V usage is TRBV7-2 and J usage is TRBJ2-3; perhaps TRBD1 as D (5 bases). V was clipped by 0 bases and J by 5 bases, with 12 bases between them. Germline V gene lookup returns CDR1 SGHTA and CDR2 FQGNSA. The CDR3 runs 15 residues.

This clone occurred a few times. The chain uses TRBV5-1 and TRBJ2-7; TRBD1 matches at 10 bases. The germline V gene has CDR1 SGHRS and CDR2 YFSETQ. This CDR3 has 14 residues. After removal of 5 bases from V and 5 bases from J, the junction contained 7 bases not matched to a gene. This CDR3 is CASRTGGSADEQYF. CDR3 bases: TGCGCCAGCAGGACAGGGGGCAGCGCCGACGAGCAGTACTTC.

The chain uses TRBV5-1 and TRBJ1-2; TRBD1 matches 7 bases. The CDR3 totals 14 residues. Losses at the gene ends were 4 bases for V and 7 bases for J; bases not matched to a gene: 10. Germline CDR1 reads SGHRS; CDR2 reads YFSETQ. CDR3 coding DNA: TGCGCCAGCAGCCCAACGACAGGGAGGTTTGGCTACACCTTC. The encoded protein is CASSPTTGRFGYTF.

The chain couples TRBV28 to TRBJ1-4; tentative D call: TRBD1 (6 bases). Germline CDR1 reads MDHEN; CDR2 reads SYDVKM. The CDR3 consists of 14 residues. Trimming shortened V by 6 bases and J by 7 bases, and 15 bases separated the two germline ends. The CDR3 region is CASRPQGLGEKLFF. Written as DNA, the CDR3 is TGTGCCAGCAGGCCTCAGGGGTTGGGTGAAAAACTGTTTTTT.

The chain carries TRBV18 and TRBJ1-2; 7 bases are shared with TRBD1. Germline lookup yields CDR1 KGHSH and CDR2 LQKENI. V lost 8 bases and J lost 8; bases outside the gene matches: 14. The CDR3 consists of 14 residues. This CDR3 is CASLGQPRTSGYTF. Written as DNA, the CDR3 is TGTGCCAGCCTGGGACAGCCCCGGACATCGGGCTACACCTTC.

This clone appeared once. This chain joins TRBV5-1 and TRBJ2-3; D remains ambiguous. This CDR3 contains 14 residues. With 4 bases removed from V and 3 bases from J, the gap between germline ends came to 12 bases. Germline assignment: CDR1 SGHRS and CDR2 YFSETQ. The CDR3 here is CASSMATPTDTQYF. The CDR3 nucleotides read TGCGCCAGCAGCATGGCGACTCCTACAGATACGCAGTATTTT.

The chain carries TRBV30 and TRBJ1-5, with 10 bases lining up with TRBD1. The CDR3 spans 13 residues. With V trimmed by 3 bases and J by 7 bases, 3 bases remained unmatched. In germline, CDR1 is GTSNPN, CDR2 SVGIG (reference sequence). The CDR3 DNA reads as TGTGCCTGGAGCGGACAGGGGGGCCAGCCCCAGCATTTT. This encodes CAWSGQGGQPQHF.

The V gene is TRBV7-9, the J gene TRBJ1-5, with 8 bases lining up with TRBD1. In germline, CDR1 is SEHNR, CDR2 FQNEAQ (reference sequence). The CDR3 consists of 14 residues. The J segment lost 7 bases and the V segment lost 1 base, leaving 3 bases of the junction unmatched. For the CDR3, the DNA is TGTGCCAGCAGCTTAGGGACAGGGAACCAGCCCCAGCATTTT. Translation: CASSLGTGNQPQHF.

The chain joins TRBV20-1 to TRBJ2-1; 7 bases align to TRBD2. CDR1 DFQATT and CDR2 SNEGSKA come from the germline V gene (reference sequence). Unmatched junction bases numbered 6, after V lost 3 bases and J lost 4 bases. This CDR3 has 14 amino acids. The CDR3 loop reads CSASRLARYNEQFF. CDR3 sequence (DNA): TGCAGTGCTAGTCGACTAGCCAGATACAATGAGCAGTTCTTC.

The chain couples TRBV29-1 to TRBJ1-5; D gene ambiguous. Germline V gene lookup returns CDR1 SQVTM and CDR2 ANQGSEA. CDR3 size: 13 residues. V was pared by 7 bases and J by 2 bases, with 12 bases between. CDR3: CSGSTGGNQPQHF. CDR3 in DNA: TGCAGCGGGAGTACCGGGGGCAATCAGCCCCAGCATTTT.